One sample yielded the 6 T cell receptor beta chains listed below, sequenced in a study of spatial heterogeneity in lung cancer. Noted time point: sample taken at primary tumor resection. Their antigens remain unidentified. TCRdb processed the 5' RACE reads anew with MiXCR; each CDR3 protein has one entry. The table lists some 100,000 distinct CDR3 sequences, approximately 4.4% of them singletons, with 20% to 25% in the top ten. Study-level results: The number of expanded tumor alpha and beta chains correlated with mutation number.

Material: lung tumor tissue, obtained at surgery. These receptors originate from a male donor with early-stage non-small cell lung cancer.

To note about this clonotype: This may arise from a read error, as a much more abundant clone is one base away. The chain has TRBV5-6 and TRBJ2-1; possibly TRBD2 for D (6 bases). There are 14 residues in the CDR3. Germline assignment: CDR1 SGHDT and CDR2 YYEEEE. With 3 bases removed from V and 8 bases from J, the gap between germline ends came to 15 bases. CDR3 amino acids: CASSYGRGSDEQFF. In DNA, the CDR3 is TGTGCCAGCAGCTACGGACGGGGGTCCGATGAGCAGTTCTTC.

This clonotype has a count of ten or more. This rearrangement joins TRBV28 to TRBJ2-1; 7 nucleotides line up with TRBD2. This CDR3 contains 13 residues. Trimming cost V 4 bases and J 12 bases; bases outside gene matches: 9. CDR1 and CDR2 (germline): MDHEN, SYDVKM. CDR3 amino acids: CASSSPAGVAQFF. The CDR3 nucleotides are TGTGCCAGCAGTTCCCCGGCGGGAGTCGCGCAGTTCTTC.

This clonotype occurred many times. The chain uses TRBV7-9 and TRBJ2-2; TRBD1 aligns across 8 bases. Germline V gene data show CDR1 as SEHNR and CDR2 as FQNEAQ (reference sequence). The CDR3 has 15 residues. Trimming cost V 5 bases and J 6 bases; bases outside gene matches: 8. CDR3 coding DNA: TGTGCCAGCAGCCTTCGACAGGGGAGCCCCGGGGAGCTGTTTTTT. It encodes CASSLRQGSPGELFF.

For this clonotype: Since a much larger clone is just one base distant, this may be a read error. The chain has TRBV20-1 and TRBJ1-1; unclear D gene. Germline CDR1 reads DFQATT; CDR2 reads SNEGSKA (reference sequence). CDR3 size: 13 residues. CDR3 nucleotides: TGCAGCGCCACCTCCGGGCCGGGCACTGACGCTTTCTTT. It encodes CSATSGPGTDAFF.

This clonotype was counted ten times or more. This chain connects TRBV27 to TRBJ1-5, with a possible D match to TRBD1 (5 bases). The CDR3 is 16 residues long. Trimming took off 5 bases at V and 1 base at J, with 15 bases between the two ends. Germline values: CDR1 MNHEY, CDR2 SMNVEV (reference sequence). The CDR3: CASSPERGVSNQPQHF. The DNA for the CDR3 is TGTGCCAGCAGTCCCGAAAGAGGGGTCAGCAATCAGCCCCAGCATTTT.

This clonotype was recorded many times. V is TRBV6-5 and J is TRBJ2-5; TRBD2 might be the D (5 bases). Germline-derived CDR1 and CDR2 are MNHEY and SVGAGI. The CDR3 runs 14 residues. V lost 6 bases, J lost 1 base, and 12 bases lay in between. In DNA, the CDR3 is TGTGCCAGCAGCTCACAGCTAGCCCAAGAGACCCAGTACTTC. It specifies CASSSQLAQETQYF.